These 27 T cell receptor beta chains came from one sample sequenced in a study of blood T cell repertoires in COVID-19. The data were produced by immunoSEQ multiplex PCR, yet TCRdb's version contains in-frame clones alone and is incomplete. The table includes about 310,000 clones, more than 70% detected once. What was sequenced was peripheral blood. These receptors were collected from a woman between 45 and 65 years old who had recovered from COVID-19.

The V call is TRBV12-3 or TRBV12-4, the J call TRBJ1-2; D unresolved. Trimming removed 3 bases from V and 7 bases from J, with 12 bases in between. The CDR3 sequence is 13 residues long. The CDR3 reads CASSLGREGGYTF. The CDR3 bases are TGTGCCAGCAGTTTGGGAAGAGAGGGTGGCTACACCTTC.

The chain couples TRBV7-8 to TRBJ2-2; D may be TRBD2 (5 bases). This CDR3 comprises 16 residues. CDR1 and CDR2 from the germline V gene are SGHVS and FQNEAQ. V was shortened by 7 bases and J by 0 bases, with 15 bases between the two germline ends. The chain's CDR3 is CASTPEERANTGELFF. CDR3 DNA: TGTGCCAGCACCCCCGAGGAGAGGGCGAACACCGGGGAGCTGTTTTTT.

The CDR3 DNA reads as TGTGCCAGCAGTTACTCGGGGGGACAGGAGTATTTT. It codes for CASSYSGGQEYF. The chain couples TRBV6-5 to TRBJ2-3; 8 positions match TRBD1. V shed 0 bases, J shed 13 bases, and the junction held 3 bases outside the gene matches. CDR3 length: 12 residues. CDR1 and CDR2 from the germline V gene are MNHEY and SVGAGI.

The CDR3 loop is CASNRGLAGGEQYF. CDR3 bases: TGTGCCAGCAACCGGGGACTAGCGGGAGGCGAGCAGTACTTC. V gene TRBV7-9 combines with J gene TRBJ2-7; TRBD2 aligns across 15 bases. Germline V gene lookup returns CDR1 SEHNR and CDR2 FQNEAQ (reference sequence). The CDR3 is 14 amino acids. After removal of 7 bases from V and 6 bases from J, the junction contained 4 bases not matched to a gene. The full variable domain, with the rest looked up from reference TRBV7-9 and TRBJ2-7, is DTGVSQNPRHKITKRGQNVTFRCDPISEHNRLYWYRQTLGQGPEFLTYFQNEAQLEKSRLLSDRFSAERPKGSFSTLEIQRTEQGDSAMYLCASNRGLAGGEQYFGPGTRLTVT.

The gene calls are TRBV7-6 and TRBJ2-6, with 12 bases matching TRBD2. The germline gives CDR1 SGHVS, CDR2 FNYEAQ. V gave up 5 bases and J gave up 4 bases; unmatched junction bases: 6. This CDR3 is 17 amino acids long. The CDR3 loop is CASSVGLAGSGANVLTF. The CDR3 DNA reads as TGTGCCAGCAGCGTGGGACTAGCGGGTTCAGGGGCCAACGTCCTGACTTTC.

V is TRBV12-3 or TRBV12-4 and J is TRBJ1-5, with D possibly being TRBD1 (5 bases). The CDR3 is made up of 13 amino acids. V lost 5 bases and J 4 bases, leaving 9 bases between the germline ends. DNA for the CDR3: TGTGCCAGCAGTCCGACAGAGAATCAGCCCCAGCATTTT. This translates into CASSPTENQPQHF.

The chain combines TRBV7-2 with TRBJ1-2; 10 bases fit TRBD1. Germline V CDR1 and CDR2: SGHTA, FQGNSA. CDR3 size: 13 residues. V lost 5 bases to trimming and J lost 8 bases; unmatched junction nucleotides: 5. This CDR3 reads CASSPDRGRGYTF. CDR3 in DNA: TGTGCCAGCAGCCCTGACAGGGGGCGCGGCTACACCTTC.

This sequence joins TRBV11-3 and TRBJ2-7; the D gene is possibly TRBD1 (8 bases). The germline V gene encodes CDR1 SGHNT and CDR2 YENEEA. The CDR3 extends over 15 amino acids. The ends were cut back, 5 bases at V and 5 bases at J, with 19 bases in the middle. As DNA, the CDR3 is TGTGCCAGCAGCCTACGGACAGGGAGGGACGACGAGCAGTACTTC. Protein sequence: CASSLRTGRDDEQYF. Together with reference TRBV11-3 and TRBJ2-7, the CDR3 gives the full variable domain: EAGVVQSPRYKIIEKKQPVAFWCNPISGHNTLYWYLQNLGQGPELLIRYENEEAVDDSQLPKDRFSAERLKGVDSTLKIQPAELGDSAVYLCASSLRTGRDDEQYFGPGTRLTVT.

The V call is TRBV6-5, the J call TRBJ1-4; 8 bases align to TRBD1. Germline CDR1 reads MNHEY; CDR2 reads SVGAGI. This CDR3 is 15 amino acids long. The V and J ends lost 2 bases and 8 bases, in that order; junction bases with no gene match: 7. The CDR3 reads CASSYRGTGGEKLFF. The CDR3 DNA sequence: TGTGCCAGCAGTTACCGCGGGACAGGAGGCGAAAAACTGTTTTTT.

In its sample, this clone was seen once. The chain links TRBV9 to TRBJ2-5; the D gene is possibly TRBD2 (5 bases). With 0 bases removed from V and 2 bases from J, the gap between germline ends came to 8 bases. The CDR3 totals 14 residues. Germline V gene lookup returns CDR1 SGDLS and CDR2 YYNGEE. The chain's CDR3 is CASSVGGLQETQYF. In DNA, the CDR3 is TGTGCCAGCAGCGTAGGCGGACTTCAAGAGACCCAGTACTTC.

The chain combines TRBV3-1 (or the pseudogene TRBV3-2) with TRBJ2-2; maybe TRBD1 (5 bases). The CDR3 contains 14 residues. V shed 7 bases and J shed 0 bases, with 9 bases lying between them. Germline loops: CDR1 LGHDT, CDR2 YNNKEL (reference sequence). The CDR3 nucleotides are TGTGCCAGCACCAGGACACCGAACACCGGGGAGCTGTTTTTT. Residues: CASTRTPNTGELFF.

The gene calls are TRBV27 and TRBJ2-1, with 7 nucleotides matching TRBD1. The V segment lost 8 bases and the J segment 4 bases; nucleotides outside the gene matches: 8. The CDR3 is 14 amino acids. Looked up from germline, CDR1 is MNHEY and CDR2 is SMNVEV (reference sequence). CDR3 DNA sequence: TGTGCCAGCGGTAGACAGGGATTTTACAATGAGCAGTTCTTC. Protein sequence: CASGRQGFYNEQFF.

A single count supports this clone. The rearrangement links TRBV18 to TRBJ1-1; D is unresolved. Germline V gene lookup returns CDR1 KGHSH and CDR2 LQKENI. V was cut by 4 bases and J by 4 bases, with 16 bases left in between. The CDR3 spans 15 residues. The CDR3 nucleotides read TGTGCCAGCTCACTTAGACACGTTGGGAGCACTGAAGCTTTCTTT. Translated, it gives CASSLRHVGSTEAFF. The complete variable domain, with remaining parts taken from reference TRBV18 and TRBJ1-1, reads NAGVMQNPRHLVRRRGQEARLRCSPMKGHSHVYWYRQLPEEGLKFMVYLQKENIIDESGMPKERFSAEFPKEGPSILRIQQVVRGDSAAYFCASSLRHVGSTEAFFGQGTRLTVV.

This rearrangement joins TRBV5-4 to TRBJ2-7; TRBD2 is a possible D gene (5 bases). This CDR3 has 17 amino acids. V was cut by 0 bases and J by 0 bases, with 16 bases left in between. Germline V lookup: CDR1 SGHNT, CDR2 YYREEE (reference sequence). CDR3 DNA sequence: TGTGCCAGCAGCTTGGGAAGAGTCCGGGGTAGCTCCTACGAGCAGTACTTC. Translated: CASSLGRVRGSSYEQYF.

V gene TRBV7-2 combines with J gene TRBJ1-4; D is unresolved. V shed 3 bases and J shed 0 bases, with 11 bases lying between them. The CDR3 length is 16 residues. Germline-derived CDR1 and CDR2 are SGHTA and FQGNSA. CDR3 sequence (DNA): TGTGCCAGCAGCTTCGCCCCCGGGGCAACTAATGAAAAACTGTTTTTT. This translates into CASSFAPGATNEKLFF.

V gene TRBV9 combines with J gene TRBJ2-2; 10 positions match TRBD2. The germline V gene encodes CDR1 SGDLS and CDR2 YYNGEE. This CDR3 comprises 17 residues. The V segment lost 3 bases and the J segment 2 bases; nucleotides outside the gene matches: 7. CDR3 sequence: CASSGPAGGPNTGELFF. CDR3 bases: TGTGCCAGCAGCGGACCAGCGGGGGGGCCCAACACCGGGGAGCTGTTTTTT.

This clone was seen more than once but under ten times. The J gene is TRBJ2-1, the V gene TRBV20-1; TRBD2 aligns across 7 bases. The germline V gene encodes CDR1 DFQATT and CDR2 SNEGSKA (reference sequence). The CDR3 has 15 residues. J was trimmed by 1 base and V by 3 bases; bases with no gene match: 6. The CDR3 region is CSASRGLESYNEQFF. The CDR3 coding sequence is TGCAGTGCTAGTAGAGGACTAGAATCCTACAATGAGCAGTTCTTC.

This clone came up once. J is TRBJ1-2 and V is TRBV24-1; D is possibly TRBD1 (5 bases). The V end was cut by 2 bases, the J end by 4 bases, with 7 bases between. The CDR3 totals 13 residues. Germline V gene lookup returns CDR1 KGHDR and CDR2 SFDVKD. CDR3 region: CATSDSTVYGYTF. The CDR3 region has the DNA TGTGCCACCAGTGATTCGACAGTCTATGGCTACACCTTC.

The V call is TRBV28, the J call TRBJ2-7; no firm D call. The germline gives CDR1 MDHEN, CDR2 SYDVKM. V was shortened by 10 bases and J by 6 bases, with 13 bases between the two germline ends. This CDR3 has 11 amino acids. The DNA of the CDR3 is TGTGCCACCCAGTTTAACCTCGAGCAGTACTTC. It is translated as CATQFNLEQYF.

This chain links TRBV5-1 with TRBJ2-2, with 8 bases fitting TRBD1. The J segment lost 2 bases and the V segment lost 3 bases, leaving 3 bases of the junction unmatched. This CDR3 region has 15 residues. The V gene's germline CDR1 is SGHRS and CDR2 YFSETQ. Here the CDR3 reads CASSSGQANTGELFF. CDR3 sequence (DNA): TGCGCCAGCAGCTCGGGACAGGCCAACACCGGGGAGCTGTTTTTT.

This clone was seen once. The V and J genes are TRBV29-1 and TRBJ2-1, with 7 nucleotides matching TRBD1. CDR1 is SQVTM and CDR2 is ANQGSEA in the germline V gene. V shed 7 bases, J shed 3 bases, and the junction held 12 bases outside the gene matches. This CDR3 has 15 residues. CDR3 amino acids: CSAIYGWTGYNEQFF. The CDR3 region has the DNA TGCAGCGCCATCTATGGTTGGACAGGCTACAATGAGCAGTTCTTC.

The chain employs TRBV7-2 and TRBJ1-3; D is perhaps TRBD1 (6 bases). CDR3 size: 15 residues. V was clipped by 1 base and J by 0 bases, with 7 bases between them. Germline V CDR1 and CDR2: SGHTA, FQGNSA. The CDR3 protein is CASSLEGVSGNTIYF. The CDR3 DNA is TGTGCCAGCAGCTTAGAGGGGGTCTCTGGAAACACCATATATTTT.

The chain recombines TRBV7-9 with TRBJ2-7, with TRBD2 matching over 10 bases. J was trimmed by 2 bases and V by 1 base; bases with no gene match: 11. The germline V gene encodes CDR1 SEHNR and CDR2 FQNEAQ (reference sequence). The CDR3 loop spans 18 amino acids. The CDR3 bases are TGTGCCAGCAGCTTAGTCGTTTTGGCTAGCGGGAGCACCTACGAGCAGTACTTC. It is translated as CASSLVVLASGSTYEQYF.

V and J are TRBV7-7 and TRBJ2-3, with 13 positions matching TRBD2. Germline V gene lookup returns CDR1 SSHAT and CDR2 FNYEAQ (reference sequence). V gave up 5 bases and J gave up 3 bases; unmatched junction bases: 5. The CDR3 is 16 residues long. The CDR3 region has the DNA TGTGCCAGCAGCCGGACTAGCGGGGGTGGGACAGATACGCAGTATTTT. It encodes CASSRTSGGGTDTQYF.

The V gene is TRBV4-3, the J gene TRBJ2-2; 10 bases map to TRBD2. Per the germline V gene, CDR1 is LGHNA and CDR2 is YSLEER. V shed 2 bases and J 9 bases; nucleotides not matched to a gene: 12. The CDR3 sequence is 17 residues long. CDR3 protein: CASSQLTGLANPRELFF. In DNA form, the CDR3 reads TGCGCCAGCAGCCAACTGACGGGACTAGCGAACCCCCGGGAGCTGTTTTTT.

The chain uses TRBV10-2 and TRBJ1-3; D remains unclear. Per germline, CDR1 WSHSY and CDR2 SAAADI. CDR3 length: 15 amino acids. Trimming took off 4 bases at V and 0 bases at J, with 10 bases between the two ends. CDR3 coding DNA: TGCGCCAGCAGTGGTCGACGGAGCTCTGGAAACACCATATATTTT. Protein: CASSGRRSSGNTIYF.

This clone was found once. The chain couples TRBV7-2 to TRBJ2-7; perhaps TRBD2 as D (5 bases). This CDR3 comprises 15 residues. Germline V lookup: CDR1 SGHTA, CDR2 FQGNSA. Trimming cost V 5 bases and J 9 bases, with 23 bases left between them. CDR3 bases: TGTGCCAGCAGCCAGCGACGTGTGGGAGCAAGAGGGCAGTACTTC. Translation gives CASSQRRVGARGQYF.